Reported below is one T cell receptor beta chain. Which antigen it targets is not known. No base-level quality is on record; no much larger clone is a single base apart. TCRbeta CDR3 regions were amplified from genomic DNA using the immunoSEQ Assay, a bias-controlled multiplex PCR. The original pipeline was this. Within the assay, amplification of reference gene primers was used to estimate how many nucleated cells each sample contained. To quantify the absolute abundance of each unique TCRbeta CDR3 rearrangement, sequence reads were collapsed and filtered. For each sample, productive Simpson clonality was calculated as the square root of Simpson's diversity index over productive rearrangements. TCRdb limited this immuneACCESS table to in-frame rearrangements with V and J called. A share of clones is missing; checked studies link under half to unresolved V genes, and the rest is unexplained. V, J and clone size were drawn from that table, and D and trimming were deduced from the DNA. The sample table holds about 20,000 clones, of which about 89% were seen once. Together, the top ten hold under 4.5% of the sample.

Reading from cysteine to phenylalanine, the CDR3 counts 14 amino acids. The sequence is cut down to CDR3 DNA, 42 bases in frame from base 1. The germline V and J ends show losses of 3 bases and 7 bases respectively, and no gene match explains 7 bases of the junction. The CDR1 and CDR2 encoded by the germline V gene are LGHNA and YSLEER. The sample is drawn from a study of blood T cell repertoires in COVID-19 (dated by TCRdb to 2018 to 2020). As for the study more broadly: Samples covering the acute and convalescent phases of COVID-19 were provided by collaborators in the United States, Italy and Spain. The prospective study material was composed of cDNA or gDNA derived from T cells, B-cell-depleted T cells, or PBMCs. Deeply sampled blood TCRbeta repertoires from subjects exposed to, actively infected with, or recovered from COVID-19 were included in the dataset. The repertoires were released in a freely available public database meant as a resource for research on the immune response to SARS-CoV-2. The samples were drawn from two sources: the first 160 participants of the ongoing ImmuneRACE study, and 1,000 to 1,500 subjects contributed by 6 global collaborators. A de-identified subject ID, COVID-19 status, age in years and sex were almost always included in the sample metadata. Where available, HLA class I and class II types were obtained from metadata supplied by the sample provider rather than from assay-based typing.

The paper's findings and limits, for the study overall: Clinical and demographic metadata were provided uncurated, with the amount varying by source and participant.

Collaborating institutions collected whole blood in K2EDTA tubes following their own protocols. Collaborator samples were shipped for TCRbeta analysis as frozen whole blood, isolated PBMCs, or DNA extracted from either sample type. The sequenced material came from peripheral blood. The chain couples TRBV4-3 to TRBJ1-2, and 8 junction bases match TRBD1. The sequence was collected from a human donor in a cohort sampled during active COVID-19. The sequenced DNA: TGCGCCAGCAGCCAGGGGGCGACAGGGGCTGGCTACACCTTC. Translation gives CASSQGATGAGYTF.